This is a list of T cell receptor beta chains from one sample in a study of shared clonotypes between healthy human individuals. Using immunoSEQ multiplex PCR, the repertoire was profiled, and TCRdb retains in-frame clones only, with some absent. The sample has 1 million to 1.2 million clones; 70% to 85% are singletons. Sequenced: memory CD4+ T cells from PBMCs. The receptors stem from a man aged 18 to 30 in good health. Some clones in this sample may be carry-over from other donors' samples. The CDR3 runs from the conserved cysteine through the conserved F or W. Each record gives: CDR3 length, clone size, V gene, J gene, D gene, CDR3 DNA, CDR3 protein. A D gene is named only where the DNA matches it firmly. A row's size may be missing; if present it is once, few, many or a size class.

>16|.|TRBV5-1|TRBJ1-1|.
TGCGCCAGCAGCTCCGGGACGGCAGCCTCTAACACTGAAGCTTTCTTT
CASSSGTAASNTEAFF
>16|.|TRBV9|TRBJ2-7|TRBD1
TGTGCCAGCAGCGTAGCTGGGGGACAGGGGGCAGAGGAGCAGTACTTC
CASSVAGGQGAEEQYF
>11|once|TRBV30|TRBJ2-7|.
TGTGCCTGGAGTGTACGTTCCTTGCGGTACTTC
CAWSVRSLRYF
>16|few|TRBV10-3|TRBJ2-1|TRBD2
TGTGCCATCAGTGGGGGGGCTAGCGGGAGGGTCTATGAGCAGTTCTTC
CAISGGASGRVYEQFF
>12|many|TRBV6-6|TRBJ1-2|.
TGTGCCAGCAGTTACTCGGGGGATGGCTACACCTTC
CASSYSGDGYTF
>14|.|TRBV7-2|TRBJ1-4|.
TGTGCCAGCAGCTTATTAGGGCAAAGTGAAAAACTGTTTTTT
CASSLLGQSEKLFF
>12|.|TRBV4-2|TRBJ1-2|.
TGTGCCAGCAGCCAAGCGGGGCCTGGCTACACCTTC
CASSQAGPGYTF
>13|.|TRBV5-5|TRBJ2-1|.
TGTGCCAGCAGCTTCCCCGAGTACAATGAGCAGTTCTTC
CASSFPEYNEQFF
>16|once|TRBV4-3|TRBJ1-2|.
TGCGCCAGCAGCCAAGCGGCGACAGGTTGGAGCTATGGCTACACCTTC
CASSQAATGWSYGYTF
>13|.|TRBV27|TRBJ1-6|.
TGTGCCAGCACCTCCTGGGGGAATTCACCCCTCCACTTT
CASTSWGNSPLHF
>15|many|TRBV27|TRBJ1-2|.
TGTGCCAGCCGCCCCGCCAGGGCCTTTAGCTATGGCTACACCTTC
CASRPARAFSYGYTF
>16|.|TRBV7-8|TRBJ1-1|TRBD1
TGTGCCAGCAGCCAATTCGTACAGGGGGCGCGCACTGAAGCTTTCTTT
CASSQFVQGARTEAFF
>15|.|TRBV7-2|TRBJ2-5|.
TGTGCCAGCAGCCGGGGCTGGCGGGGTGGGGAGACCCAGTACTTC
CASSRGWRGGETQYF
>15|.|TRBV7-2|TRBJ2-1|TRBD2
TGTGCCAGCAGGCTAGCGGGATCGAGCTACAATGAGCAGTTCTTC
CASRLAGSSYNEQFF
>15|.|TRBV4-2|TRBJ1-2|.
TGTGCCAGCAGCCAATCGTCAGGGCTCAGGGATGGCTACACCTTC
CASSQSSGLRDGYTF
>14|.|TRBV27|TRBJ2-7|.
TGTGCCAGCAGTTCCTCCCCCAGGGACTACGAGCAGTACTTC
CASSSSPRDYEQYF
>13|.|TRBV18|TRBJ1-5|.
TGTGCCAGCTCACCATACCGTCATCAGCCCCAGCATTTT
CASSPYRHQPQHF
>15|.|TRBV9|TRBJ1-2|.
TGTGCCAGCAGCCCCATGGGGGAGGGGGATCGTGGCTACACCTTC
CASSPMGEGDRGYTF
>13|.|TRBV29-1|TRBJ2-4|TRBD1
TGCAGCGCGGGGACAGGGTATAGGGACATTCAGTACTTC
CSAGTGYRDIQYF
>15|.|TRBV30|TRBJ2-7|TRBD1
TGTGCCTGGAGTGTTCCCCGGACAGGGATCTACGAGCAGTACTTC
CAWSVPRTGIYEQYF
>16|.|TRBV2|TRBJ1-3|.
TGTGCCAGCAGTGAAACCGGCAGGAGTGTGAGAAACACCATATATTTT
CASSETGRSVRNTIYF
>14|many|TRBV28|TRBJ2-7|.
TGTGCCAGCAGTTCGATCCCTCCACCTCTAGGGCAGTACTTC
CASSSIPPPLGQYF
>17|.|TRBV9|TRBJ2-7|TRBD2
TGTGCCAGCAGCCCTCAACCTCGGGCTAGCGGGAGTAACGAGCAGTACTTC
CASSPQPRASGSNEQYF
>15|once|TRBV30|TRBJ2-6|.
TGTGCCTGGGCCCGACAGACCTCTGGGGCCAACGTCCTGACTTTC
CAWARQTSGANVLTF
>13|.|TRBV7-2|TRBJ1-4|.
TGTGCCAGCAGCTTAGAGAGGGATGAAAAACTGTTTTTT
CASSLERDEKLFF
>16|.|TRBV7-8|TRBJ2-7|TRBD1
TGTGCCAGCAGCTCTTACCTTGGGACAGGGCCTTACGAGCAGTACTTC
CASSSYLGTGPYEQYF
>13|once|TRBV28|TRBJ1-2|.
TGTGCCAGCAGTTTTGGGCAGCACTATGGCTACACCTTC
CASSFGQHYGYTF
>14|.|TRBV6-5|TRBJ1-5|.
TGTGCCAGCAGTTGGGGCGGGCGGGGTCAGCCCCAGCATTTT
CASSWGGRGQPQHF
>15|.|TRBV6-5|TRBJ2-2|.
TGTGCCAGCAGGGGGGTAGGAGGGTACACCGGGGAGCTGTTTTTT
CASRGVGGYTGELFF
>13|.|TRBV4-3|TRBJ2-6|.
TGCGCCAGCAGCCAGAACAGGCCCAACGTCCTGACTTTC
CASSQNRPNVLTF
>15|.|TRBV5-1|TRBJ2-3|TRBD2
TGCGCCAGCAGCTCCCTAGCGGTAAACACAGATACGCAGTATTTT
CASSSLAVNTDTQYF
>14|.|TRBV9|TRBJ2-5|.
TGTGCCAGCAGCGTAGCTACAACTAGTCGGACCCAGTACTTC
CASSVATTSRTQYF
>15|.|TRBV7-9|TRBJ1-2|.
TGTGCCAGCAGCCTTGATTCAGGGATTTTGGATGGCTACACCTTC
CASSLDSGILDGYTF
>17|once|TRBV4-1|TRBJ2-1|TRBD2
TGCGCCAGCAGCCAATTAGCGGGAGTGGCGTCCTACAATGAGCAGTTCTTC
CASSQLAGVASYNEQFF
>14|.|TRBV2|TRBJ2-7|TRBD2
TGTGCCAGCAGTAAAGCGGGAGGTACGGACGAGCAGTACTTC
CASSKAGGTDEQYF
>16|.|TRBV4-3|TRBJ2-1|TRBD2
TGCGCCAGCAGCCAGGGTTTTAGCGGGAGCTACAATGAGCAGTTCTTC
CASSQGFSGSYNEQFF
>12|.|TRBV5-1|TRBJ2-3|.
TGCGCCAGCAGCTTGGCCCGGGATACGCAGTATTTT
CASSLARDTQYF
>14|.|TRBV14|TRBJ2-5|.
TGTGCCAGCAGCCCCCTCAGTTTCCAAGAGACCCAGTACTTC
CASSPLSFQETQYF
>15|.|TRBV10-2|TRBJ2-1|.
TGCGCCAGCAGTGACCTTGGAAGCTCCTACAATGAGCAGTTCTTC
CASSDLGSSYNEQFF
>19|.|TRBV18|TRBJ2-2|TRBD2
TGTGCCAGCTCACCTTTGGGACTAGCAGTTCTCGAGAACACCGGGGAGCTGTTTTTT
CASSPLGLAVLENTGELFF
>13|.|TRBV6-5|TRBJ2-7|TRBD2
TGTGCCAGCAGGCCCGCGGGAGCCTCGCAGCAGTACTTC
CASRPAGASQQYF